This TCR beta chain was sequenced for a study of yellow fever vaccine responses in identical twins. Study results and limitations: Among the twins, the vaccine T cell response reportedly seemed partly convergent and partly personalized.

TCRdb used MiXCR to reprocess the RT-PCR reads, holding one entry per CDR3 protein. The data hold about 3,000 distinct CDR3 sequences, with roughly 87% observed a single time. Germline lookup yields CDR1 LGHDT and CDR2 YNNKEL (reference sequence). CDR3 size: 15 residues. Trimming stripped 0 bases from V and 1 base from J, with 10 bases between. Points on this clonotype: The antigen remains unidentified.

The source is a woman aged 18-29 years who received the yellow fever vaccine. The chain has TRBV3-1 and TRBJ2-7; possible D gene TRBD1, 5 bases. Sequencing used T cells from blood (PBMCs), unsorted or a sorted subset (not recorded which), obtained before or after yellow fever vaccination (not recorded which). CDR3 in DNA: TGTGCCAGCAGCCAAGATGTGACAGTATCCTACGAGCAGTACTTC. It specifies CASSQDVTVSYEQYF.